A selection of T cell receptor beta chains follows, all from one sample in a study of blood T cell repertoires in COVID-19. Profiled with immunoSEQ multiplex PCR; TCRdb holds only in-frame clones, not every one. The data contain some 240,000 clones, around 84% of them seen just once; the ten biggest clones take up approximately 10%. The sample consisted of peripheral blood. Receptors originate from a man in his forties or fifties with active or convalescent COVID-19. Each CDR3 is given with its conserved first and last residue. The D gene is left open where the match is weak. Size tells how often a clone was seen (once, few, many) or the class of an expanded clone, and some rows leave it out.

V gene,clone size,D gene,J gene,CDR3 DNA,CDR3 protein
TRBV27,once,TRBD2,TRBJ2-3,TGTGCCAGCCGACTAGCGGGAGGTCGTACAGATACGCAGTATTTT,CASRLAGGRTDTQYF
TRBV4-3,.,.,TRBJ2-1,TGCGCCAGCAGCCAGCGACACCAGGATACCTACAATGAGCAGTTCTTC,CASSQRHQDTYNEQFF
TRBV2,.,.,TRBJ2-7,TGTGCCAGCAGCAATAGGGGGGGCGGGTTCTACGAGCAGTACTTC,CASSNRGGGFYEQYF
TRBV3-1/TRBV3-2,few,TRBD1,TRBJ2-6,TGTGCCAGCAGCCACAGGGGGCTGCGAGGGGCCAACGTCCTGACTTTC,CASSHRGLRGANVLTF
TRBV3-1/TRBV3-2,.,.,TRBJ2-2,TGTGCCAGCAGCCAAGATGCGTTCGCCGGGGAGCTGTTTTTT,CASSQDAFAGELFF
TRBV21-1,.,.,TRBJ1-4,TGTGCCAGCAGCAAAGTCAGGGGAAGGGGGGAAAAACTGTTTTTT,CASSKVRGRGEKLFF
TRBV20-1,.,.,TRBJ2-7,TGCAGTGCTAGTACCCAGGGCTACGAGCAGTACTTC,CSASTQGYEQYF
TRBV18,.,TRBD1,TRBJ2-3,TGTGCCAGCTCACCACTTAGGGACAGGGGAGATACGCAGTATTTT,CASSPLRDRGDTQYF
TRBV19,.,TRBD1,TRBJ1-2,TGTGCCAGTAGACGACGAGGGACAGGCGATGGCTACACCTTC,CASRRRGTGDGYTF
TRBV30,once,.,TRBJ2-6,TGTGCCTGGAGCCGCACCTGGGGGGATCGGGGCTCTGGGGCCAACGTCCTGACTTTC,CAWSRTWGDRGSGANVLTF
TRBV4-2,.,.,TRBJ2-2,TGTGCCAGCAGCCAAGATCCGGCAGGGCTAGAGACCGGGGAGCTGTTTTTT,CASSQDPAGLETGELFF
TRBV4-1,once,.,TRBJ2-1,TGCGCCAGCAGCCAAGCATCGAACAGGGCAGCTGGTGAGCAGTTCTTC,CASSQASNRAAGEQFF
TRBV7-2,.,.,TRBJ1-2,TGTGCCAGCAGCTTAATCGGAGGCACCGGGGGCTATGGCTACACCTTC,CASSLIGGTGGYGYTF
TRBV7-4,.,TRBD1,TRBJ1-5,TGTGCCAGCCCCTACTTCCGGGGACAGAGCAATCAGCCCCAGCATTTT,CASPYFRGQSNQPQHF
TRBV6-5,.,.,TRBJ1-2,TGTGCCAGCAGTTACTCTCGGGGAGGCACCTATGGCTACACCTTC,CASSYSRGGTYGYTF
TRBV28,.,.,TRBJ1-4,TGTGCCAGCAGTCTTATTCTCAGGGTGAAACTGTTTTTT,CASSLILRVKLFF
TRBV28,.,TRBD1,TRBJ1-4,TGTGCCAGCAGTTTATGGGGACAGGGGGAGGAAAAACTGTTTTTT,CASSLWGQGEEKLFF
TRBV5-1,once,.,TRBJ1-3,TGCGCCAGCAGCTTGCTCCAGGGCGGAAACACCATATATTTT,CASSLLQGGNTIYF
TRBV9,.,TRBD1,TRBJ2-1,TGTGCCAGCAGCCCGACAGGGAAATCGGCTGAGCAGTTCTTC,CASSPTGKSAEQFF
TRBV5-1,few,.,TRBJ1-1,TGCGCCAGCAGCTTGTTTGGGGGCAGCACTGAAGCTTTCTTT,CASSLFGGSTEAFF
TRBV5-6,few,TRBD1,TRBJ1-6,TGTGCCAGCAGCTTATTGGGTGGACAGGGTAATTCACCCCTCCACTTT,CASSLLGGQGNSPLHF
TRBV20-1,.,.,TRBJ1-4,TGCAGTGCTAGTCTCATGGGAGGGTCTAATGAAAAACTGTTTTTT,CSASLMGGSNEKLFF
TRBV7-8,.,TRBD2,TRBJ2-5,TGTGCCAGCAGCTTTTTGGGGGGGCAAGAGACCCAGTACTTC,CASSFLGGQETQYF
TRBV9,.,TRBD1,TRBJ2-2,TGTGCCAGCAGCCCTCCTTTCTCGACAGGGATCGGCGGGGAGCTGTTTTTT,CASSPPFSTGIGGELFF
TRBV3-1/TRBV3-2,.,TRBD1,TRBJ2-1,TGTGCCAGCAGCGATCGGGACAGGGTGGGGGAGCAGTTCTTC,CASSDRDRVGEQFF
TRBV5-1,.,.,TRBJ2-3,TGCGCCAGCAGCTCCCCCCTCGGTCGGGAGACAGATACGCAGTATTTT,CASSSPLGRETDTQYF
TRBV10-3,.,TRBD1,TRBJ2-2,TGTGCCATCAGTGAAGGGACAGGGGGAACCGGGGAGCTGTTTTTT,CAISEGTGGTGELFF
TRBV4-1,.,.,TRBJ1-5,TGCGCCAGCAGCCAAGAGGGGGGGCGCGATAATCAGCCCCAGCATTTT,CASSQEGGRDNQPQHF
TRBV5-6,once,TRBD1,TRBJ1-1,TGTGCCAGCAGCTGGCGGACAGGGCCCACTGAAGCTTTCTTT,CASSWRTGPTEAFF
TRBV27,.,.,TRBJ1-2,TGTGCCAGCAGTTTAAGGGGGAACTATGGCTACACCTTC,CASSLRGNYGYTF
TRBV2,.,TRBD2,TRBJ2-2,TGTGCCAGCAGTGCTGGTAGCGGGAGGGCCGGGACCGGGGAGCTGTTTTTT,CASSAGSGRAGTGELFF
TRBV2,once,TRBD1,TRBJ2-1,TGTGCCAGCCGCGGGGGGACAGGGGGCTACAATGAGCAGTTCTTC,CASRGGTGGYNEQFF
TRBV7-9,.,TRBD2,TRBJ2-5,TGTGCCAGCAGTACCGGGACTAGCGAACAAGAGACCCAGTACTTC,CASSTGTSEQETQYF
TRBV19,.,.,TRBJ1-1,TGTGCCAGTAGGGGCCCGGGGAGGAACACTGAAGCTTTCTTT,CASRGPGRNTEAFF
TRBV7-7,once,TRBD2,TRBJ2-1,TGTGCCAGCAGCTTAGCGCTAAGCGGGAGGAAGGGATCCAATGAGCAGTTCTTC,CASSLALSGRKGSNEQFF
TRBV7-2,.,.,TRBJ2-5,TGTGCCAGCAGCTTAGGAGAAGCGGAGACCCAGTACTTC,CASSLGEAETQYF
TRBV5-1,.,TRBD1,TRBJ1-6,TGCGCCAGCAGCTCGGGACAGGTCCTCGGGGCCCTCCACTTT,CASSSGQVLGALHF
TRBV7-9,.,.,TRBJ1-5,TGTGCCAGCAGCCATCCCCAGGCCCAGCATTTT,CASSHPQAQHF
TRBV6-5,.,.,TRBJ1-3,TGTGCCAGCTACAGGGTATCTGGAAACACCATATATTTT,CASYRVSGNTIYF
TRBV5-6,.,TRBD1,TRBJ1-1,TGTGCCAGCAGCCAATTCCAGGGGGCGTGGGCTTTCTTT,CASSQFQGAWAFF